This TCR beta chain was profiled in a study of molecular identifiers for immune sequencing clone quantification. Overall study context: In replicates, RNA from roughly 21,000 or 96,000 naive CD8 cells was split five ways, four sequenced.

This clonotype showed up many times. Its antigen is not identified. Trimming stripped 4 bases from V and 1 base from J, with 10 bases between. Germline V gene data show CDR1 as MNHNY and CDR2 as SVGAGI (reference sequence). This CDR3 has 14 amino acids. Sorting captured naive CD8 T cells as CD8+CD4-CCR7+CD45RA+. Study observations and caveats: Detecting spiked Jurkat TCR RNA from one cell among around 950,000 naive cells was reportedly possible.

Bulk TCR libraries used previously described methods and listed TCR primers. TCRdb re-called the PCR reads through MiXCR, storing one row per CDR3 protein. The repertoire includes around 43,000 distinct CDR3 sequences, roughly 19% of them detected once, and approximately 1.2% sits in the top ten. The source of this sequence is a human donor in good health. Some libraries in this study had Jurkat cell RNA spiked in. Sequences were obtained from naive CD8+ T cells from blood, with Jurkat cell RNA spiked in. Subset described: FACS-sorted CD8+CD4-CCR7+CD45RA+ naive T cells. V usage is TRBV6-6 and J usage is TRBJ2-5; D remains unclear. The CDR3 sequence is CASSFGLGQETQYF. The CDR3, as DNA: TGTGCCAGCAGTTTCGGGCTGGGCCAAGAGACCCAGTACTTC.